What follows are 5 T cell receptor beta chains derived from one specimen sequenced in a study of cytomegalovirus exposure and HLA in healthy donors. Vbeta (60) and Jbeta (13) primers were used in the PCR. Only in-frame clones appear in the TCRdb table, and some are missing; sequencing was by immunoSEQ multiplex PCR. The sample has around 210,000 clones, roughly 84% seen once. Sequences were obtained from PBMCs. The receptors were gathered from a man in his fifties or sixties in good health and CMV-seronegative.

This chain connects TRBV11-2 to TRBJ1-1; 12 nucleotides match TRBD1. The V gene's germline CDR1 is SGHAT and CDR2 FQNNGV. This CDR3 contains 16 residues. The V gene end was trimmed by 5 bases and the J gene end by 5 bases; junction bases not matched to a gene: 9. The CDR3 bases are TGTGCCAGCAGCCACTGGGACAGGGGGCTACTTACTGAAGCTTTCTTT. It encodes CASSHWDRGLLTEAFF.

On this clone itself: Other DNA sequences in this sample translate to the same CDR3. The rearrangement uses TRBV30 and TRBJ2-3, with D unclear. V gave up 0 bases and J gave up 6 bases, with 7 bases separating them. Germline-derived CDR1 and CDR2 are GTSNPN and SVGIG (reference sequence). The CDR3 has 12 residues. CDR3 sequence (DNA): TGTGCCTGGAGTGTTTCCGGGGATACGCAGTATTTT. It is translated as CAWSVSGDTQYF.

A few counts support this clone. The chain recombines TRBV9 with TRBJ1-2; perhaps TRBD1 as D (6 bases). The CDR3 is 12 amino acids. Germline loops: CDR1 SGDLS, CDR2 YYNGEE. The V gene lost 5 bases and the J gene lost 6 bases, with 11 bases spanning the gap. The CDR3 loop is CASRSGVDGYTF. CDR3 in DNA: TGTGCCAGCAGGTCAGGGGTAGATGGCTACACCTTC.

The gene calls are TRBV19 and TRBJ2-5, with TRBD2 identical over 8 bases. The J call may be mistaken, given a closer DNA end match to TRBJ2-7. Germline CDR1 is LNHDA and CDR2 is SQIVND (reference sequence). This CDR3 spans 13 amino acids. DNA of the CDR3: TGTGCCAGTAGTACGGGAGGGGGCTACGAGCAGTACTTC. Translation: CASSTGGGYEQYF.

The chain joins TRBV29-1 to TRBJ2-7; tentative D call: TRBD1 (6 bases). The germline V gene has CDR1 SQVTM and CDR2 ANQGSEA. V was trimmed by 4 bases and J by 5 bases, leaving 6 bases between them. The CDR3 has 10 residues. CDR3 bases: TGCAGCGTTGGGGACAACGAGCAGTACTTC. Translated, it gives CSVGDNEQYF.